This entry concerns a single TCR beta chain. What it binds is unknown. The entry originates in a study of cytomegalovirus exposure and HLA in healthy donors. The study's findings and limits: DRB1 had the most TCR associations and HLA-C the fewest, a later analysis found, with rates varying by HLA locus. Reportedly, a later analysis found an Asian-associated ancestry cluster had fewer N-insertions than the approximately 600-donor mean. The sole available immune exposure information was CMV serostatus. The investigators catalogued 180 or so TCR beta chains as cytomegalovirus-associated.

The PCR was carried out with 60 Vbeta primers and 13 Jbeta primers. Generated by immunoSEQ multiplex PCR, the TCRdb table keeps only in-frame clones and is missing some. The sample has about 130,000 clones, 55% to 75% seen once. In germline, CDR1 is GTSNPN, CDR2 SVGIG (reference sequence). V was clipped by 2 bases and J by 6 bases; unmatched bases: 9. This CDR3 comprises 15 residues. The chain couples TRBV30 to TRBJ2-5; the match to TRBD1 covers 10 bases. Sequenced: PBMCs. The TCR was taken from a man aged 30-40 years in good health and CMV-seronegative. The CDR3 DNA reads TGTGCCTGGAGTAATGCCGGGACAGGGGTGAAGACCCAGTACTTC. As protein: CAWSNAGTGVKTQYF.